The clone carrying this T cell receptor beta chain was observed at least ten times. Its antigen is currently unknown. This CDR3 contains 13 residues. Germline V CDR1 and CDR2: KGHSH, LQKENI. Trimming shortened V by 0 bases and J by 2 bases, and 5 bases separated the two germline ends. This specimen belongs to a study of human T cells and chemical hapten exposure. Study context: Per-sample TCR yield variation was attributed mainly to small pooled library volume differences. The study's findings and limits: Among TCRs, those above 1 in 1000 frequency were unaffected by DPC sensitization.

Library construction involved attaching unique molecular identifiers to individual cDNA molecules, which allowed quantitative, reproducible TCR counting. As processed by the authors: Counting gave a median of roughly 100,000 TCRs per sample, with values ranging from 23,224 to 690,600. TCRdb used MiXCR to reprocess the RACE reads, holding one entry per CDR3 protein. TCRdb, not the authors, supplied the V and J calls. This repertoire shows about 130,000 distinct CDR3 sequences, around 8.3% found once; its top ten account for roughly 2%. Noted time point: healthy volunteer bleed at 2 weeks. Total RNA extraction was carried out from unfractionated whole blood.

The receptor was derived from a male donor in good health. Some clones in this sample may be carry-over from other donors' samples. The sequenced sample consisted of whole blood. The J gene is TRBJ2-7, the V gene TRBV18; no clear D. The CDR3 here is CASSPPAPYEQYF. The DNA of the CDR3 is TGTGCCAGCTCACCACCGGCACCCTACGAGCAGTACTTC.